What follows are 9 T cell receptor beta chains derived from one specimen sequenced in a study of blood T cells in healthy people across ages. For the second PCR, which ran for roughly 7 to 11 cycles, a sample-barcoded 5' primer and a J-beta primer mix were used. TCRdb redid the calling of the 5' RACE reads with MiXCR, one entry per CDR3 protein. The top ten hold roughly 3.7% of the sample, which has about 630,000 distinct CDR3 sequences, around 21% seen once. Material for sequencing was blood. The receptors shown here come from a man between 70 and 80 years old in good health.

This clonotype was seen a handful of times. CDR3 in DNA: TGTGCCAGCAGTTCTACAGGAGTCACCGGGGAGCTGTTTTTT. Translating gives CASSSTGVTGELFF. The chain links TRBV7-9 to TRBJ2-2; a weak D match, TRBD1 (5 bases). V lost 6 bases, J lost 4 bases, and 12 bases lay in between. This CDR3 is 14 amino acids long. The germline CDR1 and CDR2 sequences are SEHNR and FQNEAQ (reference sequence).

The CDR3 loop is CASSSVSDSTYEQYF. The CDR3 DNA sequence: TGTGCCAGCAGCTCGGTTAGTGACAGCACCTACGAGCAGTACTTC. The V gene is TRBV7-9, the J gene TRBJ2-7, with a possible D match to TRBD1 (5 bases). The CDR3 loop spans 15 amino acids. With 4 bases removed from V and 2 bases from J, the gap between germline ends came to 15 bases. Germline V gives CDR1 SEHNR, CDR2 FQNEAQ (reference sequence). Looking up the rest from reference TRBV7-9 and TRBJ2-7 gives the full variable domain: DTGVSQNPRHKITKRGQNVTFRCDPISEHNRLYWYRQTLGQGPEFLTYFQNEAQLEKSRLLSDRFSAERPKGSFSTLEIQRTEQGDSAMYLCASSSVSDSTYEQYFGPGTRLTVT.

The rearrangement joins TRBV5-1 to TRBJ1-2, with D possibly TRBD1 on 5 matching bases. The CDR3 is 14 residues long. Trimming stripped 0 bases from V and 3 bases from J, with 9 bases between. Germline CDR1 is SGHRS and CDR2 is YFSETQ. The CDR3 protein is CASSLGDGDYGYTF. The CDR3 DNA sequence: TGCGCCAGCAGCTTGGGGGACGGTGACTATGGCTACACCTTC.

This clonotype showed up just a few times. The chain uses TRBV5-1 and TRBJ1-2, with 7 positions matching TRBD1. Trimming took 4 bases from V and 7 from J; bases not matched to a gene: 10. The CDR3 spans 14 residues. Per the germline V gene, CDR1 is SGHRS and CDR2 is YFSETQ. For the CDR3, the DNA is TGCGCCAGCAGCCTTAGGACAGGCATAAGTGGCTACACCTTC. Translation gives CASSLRTGISGYTF.

The rearrangement links TRBV2 to TRBJ1-1, with D hard to call. The germline V gene has CDR1 SNHLY and CDR2 FYNNEI. This CDR3 is 13 amino acids long. V lost 6 bases, J lost 1 base, and 9 bases lay in between. CDR3 amino acids: CASRFQQNTEAFF. For the CDR3, the DNA is TGTGCCAGCAGGTTTCAACAGAACACTGAAGCTTTCTTT.

In its sample, this clonotype was seen many times. The V gene is TRBV7-6, the J gene TRBJ1-1; D is unresolved. The V gene lost 5 bases and the J gene lost 3 bases, with 7 bases spanning the gap. The CDR3 has 12 amino acids. Germline V gene lookup returns CDR1 SGHVS and CDR2 FNYEAQ. CDR3 bases: TGTGCCAGCAGCCAGGAGGACACTGAAGCTTTCTTT. This gives the protein CASSQEDTEAFF.

This sequence joins TRBV5-1 and TRBJ2-1; 10 positions match TRBD2. V lost 4 bases to trimming and J lost 2 bases; unmatched junction nucleotides: 18. The CDR3 has 20 residues. CDR1 is SGHRS and CDR2 is YFSETQ in the germline V gene. CDR3 bases: TGCGCCAGCAGCGGGATCGCGCGGCTAGCGGGAGCCTCGCCCTACAATGAGCAGTTCTTC. It encodes CASSGIARLAGASPYNEQFF. The whole variable domain, filled in from reference TRBV5-1 and TRBJ2-1, reads KAGVTQTPRYLIKTRGQQVTLSCSPISGHRSVSWYQQTPGQGLQFLFEYFSETQRNKGNFPGRFSGRQFSNSRSEMNVSTLELGDSALYLCASSGIARLAGASPYNEQFFGPGTRLTVL.

The chain carries TRBV9 and TRBJ2-5, with 9 bases that match TRBD2. Germline CDR1 reads SGDLS; CDR2 reads YYNGEE. The CDR3 has 18 amino acids. Unmatched junction bases numbered 17, after V lost 4 bases and J lost 4 bases. This CDR3 reads CASSPSPALAGRGETQYF. The CDR3 nucleotides read TGTGCCAGCAGCCCAAGCCCTGCGCTAGCGGGACGCGGAGAGACCCAGTACTTC.

The chain employs TRBV9 and TRBJ2-1; 9 bases align to TRBD2. Near its end, the DNA agrees better with TRBJ2-5, so the J call may be wrong. The CDR3 consists of 16 residues. From germline, CDR1 is SGDLS and CDR2 YYNGEE. The CDR3 DNA sequence: TGTGCCAGCAGCCCTCGGAGTAGCGGGGGCCAAGAGACCCAGTACTTC. Its protein is CASSPRSSGGQETQYF.